Sequencing of this T cell receptor (beta chain) was carried out in a study of radiotherapy plus CTLA-4 blockade in lung cancer. For the study at large: About 20% of patients responded objectively, and roughly 31% achieved disease control.

Focal radiation plus CTLA-4 blockade with ipilimumab was given to patients with chemo-refractory metastatic non-small-cell lung cancer. Libraries were prepared by immunoSEQ multiplex PCR; TCRdb keeps only in-frame clonotypes and omits some of them. The table has about 45,000 clones, less than 85% seen once. The V segment lost 2 bases and the J segment 5 bases; nucleotides outside the gene matches: 7. Germline values: CDR1 MDHEN, CDR2 SYDVKM. CDR3 length equals 15 residues. The receptor was isolated from a human donor with non-small cell lung cancer who had stable disease on radiotherapy plus ipilimumab. The sample in question was peripheral blood, obtained from a patient treated with radiotherapy plus ipilimumab. The chain uses TRBV28 and TRBJ2-7; 9 bases fit TRBD1. Here the CDR3 reads CASSLRGQGKNEQYF. For the CDR3, the DNA is TGTGCCAGCAGTTTAAGAGGACAGGGGAAGAACGAGCAGTACTTC. The full variable domain, in which reference TRBV28 and TRBJ2-7 provide the parts outside the CDR3, is DVKVTQSSRYLVKRTGEKVFLECVQDMDHENMFWYRQDPGLGLRLIYFSYDVKMKEKGDIPEGYSVSREKKERFSLILESASTNQTSMYLCASSLRGQGKNEQYFGPGTRLTVT.